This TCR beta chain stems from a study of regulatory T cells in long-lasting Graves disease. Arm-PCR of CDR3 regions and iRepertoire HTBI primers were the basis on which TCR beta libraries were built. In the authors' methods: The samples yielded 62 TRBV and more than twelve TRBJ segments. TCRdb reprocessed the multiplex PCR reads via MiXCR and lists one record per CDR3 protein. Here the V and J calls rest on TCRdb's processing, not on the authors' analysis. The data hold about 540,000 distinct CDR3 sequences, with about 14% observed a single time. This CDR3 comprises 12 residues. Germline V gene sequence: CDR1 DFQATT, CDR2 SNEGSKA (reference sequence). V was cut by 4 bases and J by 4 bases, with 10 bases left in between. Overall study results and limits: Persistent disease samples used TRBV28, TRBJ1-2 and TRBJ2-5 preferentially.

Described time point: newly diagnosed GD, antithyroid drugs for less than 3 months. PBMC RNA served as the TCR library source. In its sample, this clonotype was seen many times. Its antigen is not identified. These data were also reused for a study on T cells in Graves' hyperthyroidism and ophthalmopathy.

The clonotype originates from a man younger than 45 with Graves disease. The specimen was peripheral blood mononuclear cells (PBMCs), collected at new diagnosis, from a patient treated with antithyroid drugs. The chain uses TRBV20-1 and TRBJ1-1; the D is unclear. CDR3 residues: CSATAPSTEAFF. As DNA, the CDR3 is TGCAGTGCTACTGCACCGAGCACTGAAGCTTTCTTT.